This TCR beta chain was profiled in a study of blood T cell repertoires in COVID-19. Trimming pared 5 bases from V and 4 bases from J, leaving 15 bases between. The germline V gene encodes CDR1 MNHNY and CDR2 SVGAGI (reference sequence). This CDR3 contains 15 residues. Libraries were prepared by immunoSEQ multiplex PCR; TCRdb keeps only in-frame clonotypes and omits some of them. The table has more than 150,000 clones, over 75% seen once; the top ten hold less than 30%. Specimen: peripheral blood. The chain has TRBV6-6 and TRBJ1-3; D may be TRBD1 (6 bases). The sequence was collected from a woman between 65 and 79 years old with acute or convalescent COVID-19. Here the CDR3 DNA reads TGTGCCAGCAGTGACCTCAGGGGAAGCGGAAACACCATATATTTT. Translation gives CASSDLRGSGNTIYF.